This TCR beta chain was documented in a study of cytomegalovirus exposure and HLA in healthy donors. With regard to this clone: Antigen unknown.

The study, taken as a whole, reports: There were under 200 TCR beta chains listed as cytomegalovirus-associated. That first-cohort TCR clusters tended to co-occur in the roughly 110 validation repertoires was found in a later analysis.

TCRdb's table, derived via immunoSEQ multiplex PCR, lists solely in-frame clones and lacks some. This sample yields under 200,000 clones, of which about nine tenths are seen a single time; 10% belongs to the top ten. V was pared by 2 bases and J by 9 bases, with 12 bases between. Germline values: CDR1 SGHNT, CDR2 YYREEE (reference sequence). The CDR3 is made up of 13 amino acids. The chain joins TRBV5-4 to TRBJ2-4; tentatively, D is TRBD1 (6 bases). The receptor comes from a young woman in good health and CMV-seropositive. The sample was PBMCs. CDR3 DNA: TGTGCCAGCAGCTTAATCCAGGGGACCATTCAGTACTTC. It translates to CASSLIQGTIQYF.